Below, 5 T cell receptor beta chains from the same sample are listed, as sequenced in a study of blood T cell repertoires in COVID-19. The protocol was immunoSEQ multiplex PCR, while the TCRdb copy is restricted to in-frame clones and leaves out a portion. The sample yields approximately 200,000 clones, roughly 90% seen once. Sequencing was done on a sample of peripheral blood. These receptor sequences come from a man in his forties with active or convalescent COVID-19.

The chain employs TRBV7-8 and TRBJ1-2; the match to TRBD1 covers 8 bases. The J segment lost 4 bases and the V segment lost 5 bases, leaving 12 bases of the junction unmatched. The CDR3 consists of 16 residues. Germline CDR1 and CDR2: SGHVS and FQNEAQ. For the CDR3, the DNA is TGTGCCAGCAGCGATCTGACAGGGGATTCCCTCTATGGCTACACCTTC. Its translation is CASSDLTGDSLYGYTF. Full variable domain (rest looked up from reference TRBV7-8 and TRBJ1-2): GAGVSQSPRYKVAKRGQDVALRCDPISGHVSLFWYQQALGQGPEFLTYFQNEAQLDKSGLPSDRFFAERPEGSVSTLKIQRTQQEDSAVYLCASSDLTGDSLYGYTFGSGTRLTVV.

V is TRBV7-9 and J is TRBJ1-2, with D perhaps matching TRBD1 (6 bases). This CDR3 spans 16 amino acids. From germline, CDR1 is SEHNR and CDR2 FQNEAQ (reference sequence). The ends were cut back, 4 bases at V and 0 bases at J, with 15 bases in the middle. The CDR3, as DNA: TGTGCCAGCAGCTCTACAAAGGACAGTCCTAACTATGGCTACACCTTC. It yields the protein CASSSTKDSPNYGYTF.

The genes are TRBV28 and TRBJ2-4; TRBD2 matches 13 bases. This CDR3 has 21 amino acids. Germline V gives CDR1 MDHEN, CDR2 SYDVKM. V was clipped by 3 bases and J by 0 bases; unmatched bases: 14. Here the CDR3 reads CASSFSLLAGGPWLAKNIQYF. The CDR3 DNA reads TGTGCCAGCAGTTTTTCTTTACTAGCGGGAGGGCCCTGGCTAGCCAAAAACATTCAGTACTTC.

The CDR3 DNA reads TGTGCCAGCACCGCGGGAGGGCCCGGGGAGCTGTTTTTT. Amino acids: CASTAGGPGELFF. The chain carries TRBV12-3 or TRBV12-4 and TRBJ2-2, with 9 bases aligning to TRBD2. This CDR3 has 13 amino acids. Trimming cost V 7 bases and J 6 bases; bases outside gene matches: 3.

CDR3 DNA sequence: TGCGCCAGCAGCTTGGAAACAGGGGGTCCCTACACCTTC. Translating gives CASSLETGGPYTF. V gene TRBV5-1 combines with J gene TRBJ1-2, with 8 bases identical to TRBD1. Germline V gene sequence: CDR1 SGHRS, CDR2 YFSETQ. Trimming cost V 0 bases and J 10 bases; bases outside gene matches: 5. The CDR3 is 13 residues long.